These 28 T cell receptor beta chains were sequenced from one sample in a study of T cells in Graves' hyperthyroidism and ophthalmopathy. Amplification of TCR beta CDR3 regions was performed using RNA transcripts as template. The study used the HTBI primer set for a first-round RT-PCR of the TCR CDR3. Each CDR3 protein is one row after TCRdb ran MiXCR on the multiplex PCR reads. The sample lists roughly 720,000 distinct CDR3 sequences, 15% to 20% seen once, with about 16% in the top ten. Sequencing was performed on blood. The receptors come from a man aged 50 to 60 with Graves' hyperthyroidism.

This clonotype was observed at least ten times. The chain uses TRBV19 and TRBJ2-2, with D possibly called TRBD1 or TRBD2 (5 bases each). Trimming stripped 5 bases from V and 7 bases from J, with 11 bases between. The germline CDR1 and CDR2 sequences are LNHDA and SQIVND (reference sequence). CDR3 length: 13 residues. CDR3 loop: CASSVQGVGELFF. CDR3 DNA: TGTGCCAGTAGTGTTCAGGGAGTCGGGGAGCTGTTTTTT.

A few counts support this clonotype. This chain uses TRBV27 with TRBJ2-1; 7 positions agree with TRBD2. The CDR3 runs 16 residues. Germline V gene sequence: CDR1 MNHEY, CDR2 SMNVEV (reference sequence). The ends lost 5 bases at V and 6 bases at J; junction bases unmatched: 13. CDR3 loop: CASSPQTSLGFNEQFF. In DNA form, the CDR3 reads TGTGCCAGCAGTCCCCAGACTAGCCTCGGTTTCAATGAGCAGTTCTTC.

The chain combines TRBV4-3 with TRBJ1-3, with unresolved D. Deletions cut 0 bases from V and 0 bases from J, with 9 bases between. This CDR3 has 16 amino acids. Germline-derived CDR1 and CDR2 are LGHNA and YSLEER. The CDR3 DNA reads as TGCGCCAGCAGCCAAGATTGGTTAACCTCTGGAAACACCATATATTTT. Encoded protein: CASSQDWLTSGNTIYF.

The gene calls are TRBV20-1 and TRBJ1-2; 10 bases align to TRBD1. The CDR3 has 14 amino acids. After removal of 4 bases from V and 7 bases from J, the junction contained 9 bases not matched to a gene. Germline lookup yields CDR1 DFQATT and CDR2 SNEGSKA (reference sequence). Here the CDR3 DNA reads TGCAGTGCTAACTTACCGACAGGGGGCCTTGGCTACACCTTC. It encodes CSANLPTGGLGYTF.

With respect to this clonotype: Possible read error: a much larger clone is one base away. This chain uses TRBV7-2 with TRBJ1-1; TRBD1 matches at 7 bases. The CDR3 sequence is 16 residues long. The V gene's germline CDR1 is SGHTA and CDR2 FQGNSA. V lost 5 bases to trimming and J lost 4 bases; unmatched junction nucleotides: 13. The DNA of the CDR3 is TGTGCCAGCAGCCTCCTAACGACAGGGCTGGGCACTGAAGCTTTCTTT. The encoded protein is CASSLLTTGLGTEAFF.

The CDR3 nucleotides are TGCAGTGCTACGCAGGGGGAGACCCAGTACTTC. Encoded protein: CSATQGETQYF. The gene calls are TRBV20-1 and TRBJ2-5, with D possibly TRBD1 on 6 matching bases. The CDR3 extends over 11 amino acids. Germline CDR1 is DFQATT and CDR2 is SNEGSKA (reference sequence). V gave up 4 bases and J gave up 5 bases, with 8 bases separating them.

The rearrangement uses TRBV28 and TRBJ1-1; no reliable D call. Trimming stripped 7 bases from V and 10 bases from J, with 13 bases between. Looked up from germline, CDR1 is MDHEN and CDR2 is SYDVKM. The CDR3 has 11 residues. The CDR3: CASISTDGAFF. The CDR3 DNA sequence: TGTGCCAGCATATCCACCGATGGAGCTTTCTTT.

This clonotype was found many times. The chain joins TRBV30 to TRBJ1-1; D is ambiguous. The V gene's germline CDR1 is GTSNPN and CDR2 SVGIG (reference sequence). Trimming stripped 0 bases from V and 4 bases from J, with 3 bases between. CDR3 size: 11 residues. CDR3 DNA sequence: TGTGCCTGGAGTGTGACCACTGAAGCTTTCTTT. This codes for CAWSVTTEAFF.

V gene TRBV20-1 combines with J gene TRBJ2-3; D tentatively reads TRBD1 or TRBD2 (5 bases each). With 4 bases removed from V and 6 bases from J, the gap between germline ends came to 17 bases. CDR3 size: 14 residues. Germline CDR1 DFQATT, CDR2 SNEGSKA (reference sequence). CDR3 DNA sequence: TGCAGTGCTAACCTAGCCTCTAAGGGGGATACGCAGTATTTT. Its protein product is CSANLASKGDTQYF.

This clonotype has just a few counts. As DNA, the CDR3 is TGCGCCAGCAGCTCCCCGGATCTAGAAGGCTACACCTTC. It yields the protein CASSSPDLEGYTF. The rearrangement links TRBV5-1 to TRBJ1-2; D is unclear. Germline V CDR1 and CDR2: SGHRS, YFSETQ. CDR3 length equals 13 residues. V was shortened by 3 bases and J by 8 bases, with 14 bases between the two germline ends.

The chain uses TRBV28 and TRBJ2-7, with TRBD2 as a possible D gene (7 bases). There are 13 residues in the CDR3. The germline V gene has CDR1 MDHEN and CDR2 SYDVKM. The V end lost 7 bases, the J end lost 0 bases, and 10 bases lay between the germline ends. CDR3 loop: CASKRDTSYEQYF. CDR3 nucleotide sequence: TGTGCCAGCAAGCGGGACACCTCCTACGAGCAGTACTTC. Variable domain in full (rest from reference TRBV28 and TRBJ2-7): DVKVTQSSRYLVKRTGEKVFLECVQDMDHENMFWYRQDPGLGLRLIYFSYDVKMKEKGDIPEGYSVSREKKERFSLILESASTNQTSMYLCASKRDTSYEQYFGPGTRLTVT.

This clonotype was found many times. The chain combines TRBV18 with TRBJ2-5; D uncertain. In germline, CDR1 is KGHSH, CDR2 LQKENI. The CDR3 sequence is 13 residues long. The V end lost 6 bases, the J end lost 2 bases, and 10 bases lay between the germline ends. In DNA form, the CDR3 reads TGTGCCAGCTCGCTCATACTACAAGAGACCCAGTACTTC. Its protein is CASSLILQETQYF.

As for this clonotype: A single base separates this from a much larger clone, so it may be a read error. The V and J genes are TRBV2 and TRBJ2-3, with TRBD2 matching 8 bases. CDR1 and CDR2 from the germline V gene are SNHLY and FYNNEI. The CDR3 length is 14 residues. The CDR3 protein is CASSEKRETDTHYF. In nucleotides, the CDR3 is TGTGCCAGCAGTGAAAAGCGGGAGACCGATACGCATTATTTT.

This clonotype was detected many times. The chain is built from TRBV7-9 and TRBJ1-1; TRBD1 matches at 7 bases. Germline CDR1 is SEHNR and CDR2 is FQNEAQ (reference sequence). The junction had 11 bases not matched to a gene; V was cut back by 5 bases and J by 2 bases. The CDR3 consists of 16 residues. CDR3 nucleotide sequence: TGTGCCAGCAGCCAGGGACAGAAACGAACTAACACTGAAGCTTTCTTT. As protein: CASSQGQKRTNTEAFF.

This clonotype was seen at least ten times. The rearrangement links TRBV11-2 to TRBJ2-1; 8 nucleotides align to TRBD2. This CDR3 has 16 amino acids. J gave up 6 bases and V 2 bases, and 9 bases lay outside the gene matches. Per the germline V gene, CDR1 is SGHAT and CDR2 is FQNNGV. The CDR3 DNA is TGTGCCAGCAGCTTATTTGAGCGACTAGCGCCCAATGAGCAGTTCTTC. The encoded protein is CASSLFERLAPNEQFF.

This clonotype was counted only a few times. This sequence joins TRBV7-9 and TRBJ2-6; D gene uncertain. This CDR3 is built from 15 residues. V lost 5 bases and J lost 1, with 9 bases in between. Germline lookup yields CDR1 SEHNR and CDR2 FQNEAQ (reference sequence). For the CDR3, the DNA is TGTGCCAGCAGCCAAATCGATTCTGGGGCCAACGTCCTGACTTTC. The encoded protein is CASSQIDSGANVLTF.

In this sample, this clonotype turned up many times. The V call is TRBV11-2, the J call TRBJ1-1; 11 bases fit TRBD1. With 2 bases clipped from V and 1 base from J, the junction kept 9 bases outside the gene matches. The CDR3 length is 18 residues. The germline V gene has CDR1 SGHAT and CDR2 FQNNGV. In DNA form, the CDR3 reads TGTGCCAGCAGCTTAAATCCCGGGACAGGGGGACGGAACACTGAAGCTTTCTTT. It translates to CASSLNPGTGGRNTEAFF. Together with reference TRBV11-2 and TRBJ1-1, the CDR3 gives the full variable domain: EAGVAQSPRYKIIEKRQSVAFWCNPISGHATLYWYQQILGQGPKLLIQFQNNGVVDDSQLPKDRFSAERLKGVDSTLKIQPAKLEDSAVYLCASSLNPGTGGRNTEAFFGQGTRLTVV.

This clonotype occurred many times. V and J are TRBV7-3 and TRBJ2-1, with 7 bases fitting TRBD2. CDR1 and CDR2 from the germline V gene are SGHTA and FQGTGA. This CDR3 spans 16 amino acids. The J segment lost 6 bases and the V segment lost 2 bases, leaving 10 bases of the junction unmatched. CDR3 sequence: CASSLGGGSGVNEQFF. The DNA for the CDR3 is TGTGCCAGCAGCTTAGGCGGCGGGAGTGGGGTCAATGAGCAGTTCTTC.

In its sample, this clonotype was seen a few times. The V and J genes are TRBV6-6 and TRBJ2-3; the D is unclear. The CDR3 is 14 amino acids. The germline V gene has CDR1 MNHNY and CDR2 SVGAGI (reference sequence). Trimming removed 0 bases from V and 2 bases from J, with 6 bases in between. The chain's CDR3 is CASSYSDATDTQYF. The CDR3 DNA reads TGTGCCAGCAGTTACTCGGACGCCACAGATACGCAGTATTTT.

This clonotype was seen repeatedly, ten times or more. J is TRBJ1-2 and V is TRBV14; 7 bases fit TRBD1. There are 18 residues in the CDR3. The junction had 14 bases not matched to a gene; V was cut back by 4 bases and J by 0 bases. Per the germline V gene, CDR1 is SGHDN and CDR2 is FVKESK. CDR3 nucleotides: TGTGCCAGCAGCCGCCGGGACAGAGCTTTGCCTCCTAACTATGGCTACACCTTC. Its translation is CASSRRDRALPPNYGYTF.

In its sample, this clonotype was seen many times. The chain is built from TRBV2 and TRBJ1-1; 9 nucleotides align to TRBD1. The germline V gene has CDR1 SNHLY and CDR2 FYNNEI. The CDR3 covers 14 residues. The J segment lost 3 bases and the V segment lost 4 bases, leaving 3 bases of the junction unmatched. CDR3 region: CASSGQGVHTEAFF. Written as DNA, the CDR3 is TGTGCCAGCAGTGGACAGGGGGTACACACTGAAGCTTTCTTT.

This rearrangement joins TRBV7-2 to TRBJ1-2; the D gene is possibly TRBD1 (6 bases). CDR3 size: 15 residues. The V end lost 7 bases, the J end lost 3 bases, and 18 bases lay between the germline ends. CDR1 and CDR2 from the germline V gene are SGHTA and FQGNSA. The CDR3 sequence is CASTEGGWEYYGYTF. The CDR3 nucleotides are TGTGCCAGCACCGAGGGGGGGTGGGAGTACTATGGCTACACCTTC.

Turning to this clonotype: Just one base apart from a much larger clone, this may be a read error. The V and J genes are TRBV6-2 or TRBV6-3 and TRBJ2-7, with 10 bases that match TRBD2. The CDR3 consists of 15 residues. Germline values: CDR1 MNHEY, CDR2 SVGEGT. In DNA, the CDR3 is TGTGTCAGCAGTTACTCTAGCGGGAGAACGGGCGAGCAGTACTTC. Its translation: CVSSYSSGRTGEQYF.

This clonotype has ten or more counts. The gene calls are TRBV18 and TRBJ1-5; 9 bases align to TRBD1. Germline V gene lookup returns CDR1 KGHSH and CDR2 LQKENI. V gave up 3 bases and J gave up 7 bases; unmatched junction bases: 4. The CDR3 spans 14 residues. The CDR3 DNA reads as TGTGCCAGCTCACCGGGACAGGGACGACAGCCCCAGCATTTT. Translated, it gives CASSPGQGRQPQHF.

The genes are TRBV20-1 and TRBJ2-3; D is uncertain. The CDR3 consists of 13 residues. Germline V gene lookup returns CDR1 DFQATT and CDR2 SNEGSKA (reference sequence). V shed 0 bases and J shed 3 bases, with 7 bases lying between them. The CDR3 DNA is TGCAGTGCTAGAGATTCCGGTACAGATACGCAGTATTTT. Protein: CSARDSGTDTQYF.

This clonotype came up a few times. The V and J genes are TRBV5-8 and TRBJ1-4; D call uncertain. The CDR3 runs to 15 residues. V dropped 2 bases and J dropped 5 bases, with 13 bases sitting between them. Per germline, CDR1 SGHTS and CDR2 YDEGEE. CDR3 sequence: CASSFHSVLNEKLFF. In DNA, the CDR3 is TGTGCCAGCAGCTTCCACTCGGTCCTGAATGAAAAACTGTTTTTT.

A note on this clonotype: This may be a read error, as it is one base from a much larger clone. V gene TRBV5-4 combines with J gene TRBJ2-1; 11 nucleotides match TRBD1. Germline assignment: CDR1 SGHNT and CDR2 YYREEE (reference sequence). The J segment lost 6 bases and the V segment lost 2 bases, leaving 1 base of the junction unmatched. The CDR3 contains 14 residues. The CDR3 protein is CASSFGTGGNEQFF. CDR3 bases: TGTGCCAGCAGCTTCGGGACAGGGGGCAATGAGCAGTTCTTC.

There are many counts of this clonotype. The chain combines TRBV30 with TRBJ1-1; TRBD1 matches 7 bases. The germline V gene encodes CDR1 GTSNPN and CDR2 SVGIG (reference sequence). Trimming cost V 2 bases and J 5 bases; bases outside gene matches: 17. The CDR3 is 17 amino acids. Here the CDR3 reads CAWSPTGWYQEWTEAFF. The CDR3 nucleotides read TGTGCCTGGAGTCCGACAGGGTGGTATCAGGAGTGGACTGAAGCTTTCTTT. Full variable domain (remainder filled in from reference TRBV30 and TRBJ1-1): SQTIHQWPATLVQPVGSPLSLECTVEGTSNPNLYWYRQAAGRGLQLLFYSVGIGQISSEVPQNLSASRPQDRQFILSSKKLLLSDSGFYLCAWSPTGWYQEWTEAFFGQGTRLTVV.